This TCR beta chain was sequenced during a study of cytomegalovirus exposure and HLA in healthy donors. Comments on this clone: Its antigen remains unknown.

Germline V gives CDR1 WNHNN, CDR2 SYGVQD (reference sequence). The CDR3 consists of 17 residues. The V gene end was trimmed by 8 bases and the J gene end by 3 bases; junction bases not matched to a gene: 15. PCR amplification relied on 60 Vbeta primers (plus 13 Jbeta primers). Here immunoSEQ multiplex PCR was the method, and the copy in TCRdb shows in-frame clones only, minus some. In the table there are 55,000 to 80,000 clones, 60% to 85% of which are singletons. Study conclusions and caveats: TRBV6-2, TRBV6-3 and some other V segments were unresolvable in 87-base-pair reads. Upon later analysis, HLA-associated TCR beta chains proved more clonally expanded than other, equally common chains. By a later analysis, the bulk of CMV-associated TCR beta chains appeared HLA-restricted. High sensitivity and specificity were reportedly achieved when the classifier diagnosed cytomegalovirus status.

Sequences were obtained from PBMCs. The chain uses TRBV10-1 and TRBJ2-2; the match to TRBD1 covers 7 bases. This sequence was found in a man in his 70s in good health and CMV-seronegative. CDR3 region: CASQNRGKMGDTGELFF. Here the CDR3 DNA reads TGCGCCAGCCAGAACAGGGGAAAAATGGGGGACACCGGGGAGCTGTTTTTT.